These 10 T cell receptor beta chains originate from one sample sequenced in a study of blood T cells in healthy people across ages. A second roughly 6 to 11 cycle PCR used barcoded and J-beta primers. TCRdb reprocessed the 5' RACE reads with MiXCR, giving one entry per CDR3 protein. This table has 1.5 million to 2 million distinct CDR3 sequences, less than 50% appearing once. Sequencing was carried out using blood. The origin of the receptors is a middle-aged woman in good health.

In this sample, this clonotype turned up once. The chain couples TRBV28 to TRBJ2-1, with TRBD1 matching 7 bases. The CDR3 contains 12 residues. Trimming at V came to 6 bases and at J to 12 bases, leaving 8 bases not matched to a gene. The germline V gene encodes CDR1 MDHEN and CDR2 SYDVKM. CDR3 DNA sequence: TGTGCCAGCAGGGACATCCGGGACAGGCAGTTCTTC. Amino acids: CASRDIRDRQFF. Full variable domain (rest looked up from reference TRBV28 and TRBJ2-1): DVKVTQSSRYLVKRTGEKVFLECVQDMDHENMFWYRQDPGLGLRLIYFSYDVKMKEKGDIPEGYSVSREKKERFSLILESASTNQTSMYLCASRDIRDRQFFGPGTRLTVL.

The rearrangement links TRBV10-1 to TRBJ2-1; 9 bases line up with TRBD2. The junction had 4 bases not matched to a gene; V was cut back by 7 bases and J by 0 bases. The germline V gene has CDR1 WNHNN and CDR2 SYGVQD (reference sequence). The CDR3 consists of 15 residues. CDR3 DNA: TGCGCCAGCACCAGCGGGGGGTCCTCCTACAATGAGCAGTTCTTC. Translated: CASTSGGSSYNEQFF.

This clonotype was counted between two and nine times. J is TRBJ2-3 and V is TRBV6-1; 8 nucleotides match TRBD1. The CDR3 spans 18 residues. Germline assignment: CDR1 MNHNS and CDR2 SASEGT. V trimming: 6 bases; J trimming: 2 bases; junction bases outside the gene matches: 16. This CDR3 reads CASRSVPGQDRDTDTQYF. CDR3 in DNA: TGTGCCAGCAGATCCGTCCCGGGACAGGATCGGGACACAGATACGCAGTATTTT.

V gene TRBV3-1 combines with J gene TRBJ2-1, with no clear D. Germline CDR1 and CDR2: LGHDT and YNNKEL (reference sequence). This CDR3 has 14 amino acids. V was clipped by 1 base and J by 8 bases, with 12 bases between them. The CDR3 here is CASSQVGALDEQFF. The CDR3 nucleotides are TGTGCCAGCAGCCAAGTAGGAGCTTTGGATGAGCAGTTCTTC.

For the CDR3, the DNA is TGTGCCAGCAGCTTACAACAGGGAATCGAGCAGTACTTC. Translated: CASSLQQGIEQYF. The rearrangement uses TRBV7-2 and TRBJ2-7, with TRBD1 as a possible D gene (6 bases). This CDR3 is 13 amino acids long. Trimming took 2 bases from V and 6 from J, leaving 11 bases between them. CDR1 SGHTA and CDR2 FQGNSA come from the germline V gene.

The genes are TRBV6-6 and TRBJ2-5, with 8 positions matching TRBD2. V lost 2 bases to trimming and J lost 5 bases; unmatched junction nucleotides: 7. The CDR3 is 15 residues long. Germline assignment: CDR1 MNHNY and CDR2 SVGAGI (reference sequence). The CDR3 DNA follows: TGTGCCAGCAGTTACCCGCGGGGGGTCGAGGAGACCCAGTACTTC. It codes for CASSYPRGVEETQYF.

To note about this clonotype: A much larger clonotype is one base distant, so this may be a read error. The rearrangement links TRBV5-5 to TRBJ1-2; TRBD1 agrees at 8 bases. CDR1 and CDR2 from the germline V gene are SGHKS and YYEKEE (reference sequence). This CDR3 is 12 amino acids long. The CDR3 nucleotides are TGTGCCAGCAGCAAGGACAGGGACGGCTACAACTTC. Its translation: CASSKDRDGYNF.

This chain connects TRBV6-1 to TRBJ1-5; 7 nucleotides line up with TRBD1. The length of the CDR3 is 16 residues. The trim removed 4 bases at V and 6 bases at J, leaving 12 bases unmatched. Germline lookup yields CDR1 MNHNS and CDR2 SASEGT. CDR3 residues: CASSALTGLVFQPQHF. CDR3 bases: TGTGCCAGCAGTGCCTTGACAGGGTTAGTATTTCAGCCCCAGCATTTT.

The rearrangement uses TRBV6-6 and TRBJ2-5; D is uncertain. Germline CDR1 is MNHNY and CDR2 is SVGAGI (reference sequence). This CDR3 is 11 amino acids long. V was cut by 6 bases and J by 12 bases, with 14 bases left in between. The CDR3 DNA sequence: TGTGCCAGCAGCTCTGGACCCTCGGAGTACTTC. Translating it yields CASSSGPSEYF.

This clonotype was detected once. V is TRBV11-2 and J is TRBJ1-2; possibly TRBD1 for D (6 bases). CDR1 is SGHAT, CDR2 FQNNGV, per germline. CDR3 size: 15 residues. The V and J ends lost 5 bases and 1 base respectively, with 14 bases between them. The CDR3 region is CASSPGTMLNYGYTF. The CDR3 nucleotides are TGTGCCAGCAGCCCCGGGACAATGCTTAACTATGGCTACACCTTC.